These 4 T cell receptor beta chains came from one sample sequenced in a study of T cell clusters in autoimmune cytopenias. Roughly 38,000 genome equivalents of blood DNA were amplified for TRB. TRB was amplified by touch-down multiplex PCR, primer pools A and B combined. TCRdb processed the multiplex PCR reads again and assigns one entry to each CDR3 protein, with no DNA. The sample includes 6,000 to 7,000 distinct CDR3 sequences. The same sample was also used in a study of T cell repertoires in aging, cancer and after chemotherapy.

Specimen: peripheral blood. The receptors were gathered from a human donor in good health.

The genes are TRBV7-2 and TRBJ1-1; TCRdb calls TRBD1, which cannot be checked without DNA. The CDR3 runs to 14 residues. Germline V gives CDR1 SGHTA, CDR2 FQGNSA. The chain's CDR3 is CASSAGPLNTEAFF.

By frequency, this clonotype is medium-sized. This sequence joins TRBV30 and TRBJ2-2; TCRdb gives TRBD1 as the D gene, but with no DNA this cannot be confirmed. The CDR3 length is 13 residues. Germline CDR1 is GTSNPN and CDR2 is SVGIG (reference sequence). This CDR3 is CAWSRPGVGELFF.

The rearrangement uses TRBV12-3 or TRBV12-4 and TRBJ1-2. There are 14 residues in the CDR3. The CDR3 spells CASSLEEGFYGYTF.

Considering frequency, this clonotype is medium-sized (0.01 to 0.1%). The genes are TRBV12-3 or TRBV12-4 and TRBJ2-7; the TCRdb D gene call, TRBD2, has no DNA to confirm it. The CDR3 runs 12 residues. CDR3 sequence reads: CASSTSNYEQYF.